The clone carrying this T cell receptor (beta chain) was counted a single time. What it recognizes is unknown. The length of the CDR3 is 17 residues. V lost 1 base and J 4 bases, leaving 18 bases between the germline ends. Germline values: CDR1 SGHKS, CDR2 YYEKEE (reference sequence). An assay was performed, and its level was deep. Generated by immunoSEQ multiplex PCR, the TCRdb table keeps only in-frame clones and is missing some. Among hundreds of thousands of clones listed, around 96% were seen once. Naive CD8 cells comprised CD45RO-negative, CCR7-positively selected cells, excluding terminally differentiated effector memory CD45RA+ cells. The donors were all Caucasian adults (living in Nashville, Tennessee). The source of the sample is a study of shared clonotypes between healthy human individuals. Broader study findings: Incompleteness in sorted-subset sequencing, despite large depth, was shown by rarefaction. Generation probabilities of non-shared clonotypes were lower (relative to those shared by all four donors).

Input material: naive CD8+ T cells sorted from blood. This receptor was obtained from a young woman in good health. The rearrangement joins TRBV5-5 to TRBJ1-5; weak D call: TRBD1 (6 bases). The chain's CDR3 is CASSLTSRQVWNQPQHF. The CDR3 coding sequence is TGTGCCAGCAGCTTGACTAGTCGACAGGTTTGGAATCAGCCCCAGCATTTT.